The 20 T cell receptor beta chains below were found in one sample sequenced in a study of shared clonotypes between healthy human individuals. The data were produced by immunoSEQ multiplex PCR, yet TCRdb's version contains in-frame clones alone and is incomplete. Among around 1,100,000 clones listed, around three quarters were seen once. Sequenced input: memory CD4+ T cells from PBMCs. Subset meaning: CD45RA-negative fraction. These receptors all come from a man between 18 and 29 years old in good health. Some clones in this sample may be carry-over from other donors' samples.

Details on this clone: Only one base separates this from a far larger clonotype, so it likely reflects a read error. The rearrangement uses TRBV5-8 and TRBJ2-3; the D is unclear. Trimming removed 2 bases at V and 5 bases at J, with 3 bases between. CDR3 length: 11 amino acids. Germline V lookup: CDR1 SGHTS, CDR2 YDEGEE. The CDR3 spells CASSLGDTQYF. The CDR3 coding sequence is TGTGCCAGCAGCTTAGGAGATACGCAGTATTTT.

V is TRBV18 and J is TRBJ1-1; TRBD1 agrees at 8 bases. V trimming: 8 bases; J trimming: 4 bases; junction bases outside the gene matches: 9. CDR1 KGHSH and CDR2 LQKENI come from the germline V gene. This CDR3 region has 14 residues. CDR3 nucleotide sequence: TGTGCCAGCAAATTGACAGGGGTAAGCACTGAAGCTTTCTTT. Encoded protein: CASKLTGVSTEAFF.

This clone has more than one count but fewer than ten. Here the CDR3 DNA reads TGTGCCAGCAGCCCAGGGGGCAGCACTGAAGCTTTCTTT. Its translation is CASSPGGSTEAFF. This rearrangement joins TRBV7-2 to TRBJ1-1, with 8 bases matching TRBD1. Trimming removed 5 bases from V and 4 bases from J; junction bases left unmatched: 3. The CDR3 length is 13 residues. Germline V gene sequence: CDR1 SGHTA, CDR2 FQGNSA.

V usage is TRBV7-2 and J usage is TRBJ2-5, with D possibly matching TRBD2 (5 bases). There are 15 residues in the CDR3. V was trimmed by 6 bases and J by 5 bases, leaving 19 bases between them. Germline CDR1 SGHTA, CDR2 FQGNSA. CDR3 protein: CASSSRTGSGETQYF. Here the CDR3 DNA reads TGTGCCAGCAGTTCACGGACGGGTTCGGGGGAGACCCAGTACTTC. The variable domain in full, completed from reference TRBV7-2 and TRBJ2-5, reads GAGVSQSPSNKVTEKGKDVELRCDPISGHTALYWYRQSLGQGLEFLIYFQGNSAPDKSGLPSDRFSAERTGGSVSTLTIQRTQQEDSAVYLCASSSRTGSGETQYFGPGTRLLVL.

The chain combines TRBV19 with TRBJ2-1, with 9 nucleotides matching TRBD2. Germline trimming cut 1 base from V and 1 base from J; bases unmatched to any gene: 17. Germline CDR1 LNHDA, CDR2 SQIVND (reference sequence). CDR3 length: 21 residues. The chain's CDR3 is CASSIGGSGRPLLRSYNEQFF. CDR3 DNA: TGTGCCAGTAGTATAGGGGGCAGCGGGAGGCCCCTCCTCAGGTCCTACAATGAGCAGTTCTTC.

V and J are TRBV21-1 and TRBJ2-1; no DNA check was done on the table's D call, TRBD2. TRBV21-1 is given as a pseudogene. The CDR3 consists of 21 residues. The chain's CDR3 is CASSKGVGRRIVTPKYNEQFF. In DNA, the CDR3 is TGTGCCAGCAGCAAAGGGGTAGGCAGGAGGATTGTCACGCCGAAATACAATGAGCAGTTCTTC.

This clone was picked up a small number of times. V gene TRBV27 combines with J gene TRBJ1-1; D call uncertain. The V end lost 8 bases, the J end lost 3 bases, and 16 bases lay between the germline ends. Germline V gives CDR1 MNHEY, CDR2 SMNVEV (reference sequence). The CDR3 is 14 residues long. The CDR3 region has the DNA TGTGCCAGCTCTCGCAACGGGGTTGACACTGAAGCTTTCTTT. Translated, it gives CASSRNGVDTEAFF.

The CDR3 sequence: CASSWASGIANEQFF. DNA of the CDR3: TGTGCCAGCAGTTGGGCTAGCGGGATAGCCAATGAGCAGTTCTTC. The chain employs TRBV6-4 and TRBJ2-1; 9 bases align to TRBD2. The trim removed 5 bases at V and 6 bases at J, leaving 8 bases unmatched. Germline V gene sequence: CDR1 MRHNA, CDR2 SNTAGT. This CDR3 is built from 15 residues.

The V call is TRBV5-8, the J call TRBJ2-5; TRBD1 or TRBD2 may be the D gene (5 bases each). Germline values: CDR1 SGHTS, CDR2 YDEGEE. Trimming took 4 bases from V and 2 from J, leaving 15 bases between them. The CDR3 length is 15 residues. The CDR3 coding sequence is TGTGCCAGCAGCCCGTCGGGACGCAAGCAAGAGACCCAGTACTTC. Translated, it gives CASSPSGRKQETQYF.

On this clone itself: This probably arose from a read error, given a far larger clone one base away. Here the CDR3 omits its conserved ending phenylalanine or tryptophan, so a read error is the likely source. V is TRBV6-6 and J is TRBJ2-2; D assignment may be TRBD1 or TRBD2 (5 bases each). V lost 6 bases to trimming and J lost 3 bases, with 11 bases between them. CDR1 and CDR2 from the germline V gene are MNHNY and SVGAGI (reference sequence). The length of the CDR3 is 14 residues. The DNA for the CDR3 is TGTGCCAGCAGGTCAGGGACGGACACCGGGGAGCTGTTTCTT. Translation: CASRSGTDTGELFL.

The rearrangement joins TRBV9 to TRBJ2-2, with 8 bases aligning to TRBD2. Germline-derived CDR1 and CDR2 are SGDLS and YYNGEE. The CDR3 totals 15 residues. J was trimmed by 4 bases and V by 4 bases; bases with no gene match: 6. The CDR3 DNA is TGTGCCAGCAGCAGAGCGGGAGCGGGCACCGGGGAGCTGTTTTTT. This encodes CASSRAGAGTGELFF. Full variable domain (missing parts from reference TRBV9 and TRBJ2-2): DSGVTQTPKHLITATGQRVTLRCSPRSGDLSVYWYQQSLDQGLQFLIQYYNGEERAKGNILERFSAQQFPDLHSELNLSSLELGDSALYFCASSRAGAGTGELFFGEGSRLTVL.

The rearrangement uses TRBV2 and TRBJ1-1, with 11 bases lining up with TRBD1. Germline CDR1 SNHLY, CDR2 FYNNEI. V shed 7 bases and J 11 bases; nucleotides not matched to a gene: 3. This CDR3 contains 11 residues. The CDR3 DNA is TGTGCCAGCACCCGGGACAGGGGGGCTTTCTTT. Translating it yields CASTRDRGAFF.

The chain links TRBV28 to TRBJ2-1; D gene uncertain. This CDR3 contains 17 residues. The germline gives CDR1 MDHEN, CDR2 SYDVKM. Trimming took off 1 base at V and 0 bases at J, with 13 bases between the two ends. The CDR3 nucleotides are TGTGCCAGCAGTTTATTAGGCAGCCTGAGCTCCTACAATGAGCAGTTCTTC. Encoded protein: CASSLLGSLSSYNEQFF.

The V call is TRBV4-1, the J call TRBJ2-5; 7 nucleotides align to TRBD1. The CDR3 is made up of 15 amino acids. Germline assignment: CDR1 MGHRA and CDR2 YSYEKL. The V and J ends lost 2 bases and 6 bases, in that order; junction bases with no gene match: 9. This chain's CDR3 is CASSQPDRDGKTQYF. Written as DNA, the CDR3 is TGCGCCAGCAGCCAACCCGACAGGGACGGGAAGACCCAGTACTTC.

The chain recombines TRBV7-9 with TRBJ2-1; D perhaps matches TRBD2 (6 bases). This CDR3 contains 16 residues. V was pared by 0 bases and J by 9 bases, with 18 bases between. From germline, CDR1 is SEHNR and CDR2 FQNEAQ (reference sequence). The CDR3, as DNA: TGTGCCAGCAGCTTAGCGCCAGGGCAGAGGGGAGGTGAGCAGTTCTTC. It specifies CASSLAPGQRGGEQFF.

A note on this clone: Different DNA sequences within this sample yield the same CDR3. The rearrangement joins TRBV11-2 to TRBJ2-1; D unresolved. The CDR3 contains 13 residues. The V and J ends lost 5 bases and 3 bases respectively, with 8 bases between them. Germline assignment: CDR1 SGHAT and CDR2 FQNNGV. CDR3 loop: CASSLTNYNEQFF. CDR3 nucleotide sequence: TGTGCCAGCAGCCTGACCAACTACAATGAGCAGTTCTTC.

The rearrangement links TRBV5-4 to TRBJ2-7; TRBD2 matches 8 bases. Germline V lookup: CDR1 SGHNT, CDR2 YYREEE (reference sequence). The CDR3 is made up of 15 amino acids. The V and J ends lost 4 bases and 3 bases, in that order; junction bases with no gene match: 9. This CDR3 is CASSPSGSSYYEQYF. Written as DNA, the CDR3 is TGTGCCAGCAGCCCCAGCGGGAGCTCCTACTACGAGCAGTACTTC. Full variable domain (rest looked up from reference TRBV5-4 and TRBJ2-7): ETGVTQSPTHLIKTRGQQVTLRCSSQSGHNTVSWYQQALGQGPQFIFQYYREEENGRGNFPPRFSGLQFPNYSSELNVNALELDDSALYLCASSPSGSSYYEQYFGPGTRLTVT.

The gene calls are TRBV6-6 and TRBJ2-2; 13 bases align to TRBD2. J gave up 7 bases and V 1 base, and 3 bases lay outside the gene matches. The CDR3 loop spans 16 amino acids. Per germline, CDR1 MNHNY and CDR2 SVGAGI (reference sequence). The CDR3 loop is CASSYWTSGSIGELFF. DNA for the CDR3: TGTGCCAGCAGTTACTGGACTAGCGGGAGTATCGGGGAGCTGTTTTTT.

The chain joins TRBV19 to TRBJ1-5, with TRBD1 as a possible D gene (6 bases). There are 13 residues in the CDR3. CDR1 is LNHDA, CDR2 SQIVND, per germline (reference sequence). V was pared by 9 bases and J by 7 bases, with 16 bases between. The CDR3 loop reads CASRGPGDQPQHF. CDR3 sequence (DNA): TGTGCCAGCCGGGGCCCAGGGGACCAGCCCCAGCATTTT.

The J gene is TRBJ1-5, the V gene TRBV28; D unresolved. This CDR3 has 14 amino acids. The germline V and J ends were trimmed by 7 bases and 0 bases, with 10 bases remaining between them. CDR1 is MDHEN, CDR2 SYDVKM, per germline. The CDR3 here is CASTPSFSNQPQHF. The CDR3 bases are TGTGCCAGCACCCCCTCCTTTAGCAATCAGCCCCAGCATTTT.